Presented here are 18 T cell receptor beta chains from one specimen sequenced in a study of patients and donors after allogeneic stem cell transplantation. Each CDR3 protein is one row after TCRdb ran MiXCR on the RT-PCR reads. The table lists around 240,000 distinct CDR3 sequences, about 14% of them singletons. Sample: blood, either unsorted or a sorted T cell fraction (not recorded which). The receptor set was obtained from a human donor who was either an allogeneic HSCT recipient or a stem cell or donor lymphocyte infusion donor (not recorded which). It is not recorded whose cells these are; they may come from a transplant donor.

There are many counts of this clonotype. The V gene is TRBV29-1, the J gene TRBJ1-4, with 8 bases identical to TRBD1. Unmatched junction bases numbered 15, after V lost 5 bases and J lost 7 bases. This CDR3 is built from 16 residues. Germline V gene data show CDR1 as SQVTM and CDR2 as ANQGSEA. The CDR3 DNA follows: TGCAGCGTTCTTCCGGGACAGGCTCGATATGGTGAAAAACTGTTTTTT. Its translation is CSVLPGQARYGEKLFF.

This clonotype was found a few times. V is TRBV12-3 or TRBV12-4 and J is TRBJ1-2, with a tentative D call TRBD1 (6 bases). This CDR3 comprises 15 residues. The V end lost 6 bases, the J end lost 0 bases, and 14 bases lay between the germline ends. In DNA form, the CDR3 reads TGTGCCAGCAGAACCGGGACAAGAACTAACTATGGCTACACCTTC. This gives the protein CASRTGTRTNYGYTF.

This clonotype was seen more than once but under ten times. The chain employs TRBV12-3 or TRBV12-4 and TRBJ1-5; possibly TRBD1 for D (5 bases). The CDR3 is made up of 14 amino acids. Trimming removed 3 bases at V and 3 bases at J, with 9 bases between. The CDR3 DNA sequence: TGTGCCAGCAGTTTCCAGGGTTACAATCAGCCCCAGCATTTT. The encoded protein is CASSFQGYNQPQHF.

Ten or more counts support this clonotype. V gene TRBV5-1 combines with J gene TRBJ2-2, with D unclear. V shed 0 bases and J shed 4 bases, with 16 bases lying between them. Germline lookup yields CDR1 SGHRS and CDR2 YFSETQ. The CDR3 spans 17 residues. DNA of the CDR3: TGCGCCAGCAGCTTGGTACCCATACGTTCCACCACCGGGGAGCTGTTTTTT. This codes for CASSLVPIRSTTGELFF. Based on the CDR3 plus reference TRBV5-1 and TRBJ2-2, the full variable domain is KAGVTQTPRYLIKTRGQQVTLSCSPISGHRSVSWYQQTPGQGLQFLFEYFSETQRNKGNFPGRFSGRQFSNSRSEMNVSTLELGDSALYLCASSLVPIRSTTGELFFGEGSRLTVL.

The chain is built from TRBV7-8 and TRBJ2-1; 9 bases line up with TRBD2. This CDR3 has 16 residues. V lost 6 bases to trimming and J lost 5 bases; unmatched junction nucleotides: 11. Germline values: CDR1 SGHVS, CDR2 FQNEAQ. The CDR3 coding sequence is TGTGCCAGCAGTTTTTTTAGCGGGAGTGACGACAATGAGCAGTTCTTC. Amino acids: CASSFFSGSDDNEQFF. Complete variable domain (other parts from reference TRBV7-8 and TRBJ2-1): GAGVSQSPRYKVAKRGQDVALRCDPISGHVSLFWYQQALGQGPEFLTYFQNEAQLDKSGLPSDRFFAERPEGSVSTLKIQRTQQEDSAVYLCASSFFSGSDDNEQFFGPGTRLTVL.

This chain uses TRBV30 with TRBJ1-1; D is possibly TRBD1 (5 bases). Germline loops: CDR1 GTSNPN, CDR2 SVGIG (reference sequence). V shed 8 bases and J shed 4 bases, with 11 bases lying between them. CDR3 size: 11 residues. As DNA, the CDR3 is TGTGCCGTAGACAGCGGCACTGAAGCTTTCTTT. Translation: CAVDSGTEAFF.

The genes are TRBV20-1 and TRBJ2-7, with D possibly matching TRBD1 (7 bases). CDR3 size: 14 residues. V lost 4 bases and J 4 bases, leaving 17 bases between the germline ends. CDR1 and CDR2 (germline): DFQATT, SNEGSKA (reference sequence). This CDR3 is CSATGLGGQYEQYF. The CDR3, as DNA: TGCAGTGCTACAGGACTGGGGGGACAGTACGAGCAGTACTTC.

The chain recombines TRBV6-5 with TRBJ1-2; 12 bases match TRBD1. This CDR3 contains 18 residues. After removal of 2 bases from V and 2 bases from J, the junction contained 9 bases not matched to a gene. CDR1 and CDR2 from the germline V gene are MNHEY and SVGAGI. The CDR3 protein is CASSYLGTGGLRNYGYTF. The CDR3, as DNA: TGTGCCAGCAGTTACCTCGGGACAGGGGGCCTGAGGAACTATGGCTACACCTTC.

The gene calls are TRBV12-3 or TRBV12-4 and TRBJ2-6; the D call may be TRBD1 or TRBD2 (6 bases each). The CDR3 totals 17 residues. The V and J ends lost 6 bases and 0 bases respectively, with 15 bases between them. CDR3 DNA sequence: TGTGCCAGCAGACAAGAGGGGGGAAGCTCTGGGGCCAACGTCCTGACTTTC. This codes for CASRQEGGSSGANVLTF.

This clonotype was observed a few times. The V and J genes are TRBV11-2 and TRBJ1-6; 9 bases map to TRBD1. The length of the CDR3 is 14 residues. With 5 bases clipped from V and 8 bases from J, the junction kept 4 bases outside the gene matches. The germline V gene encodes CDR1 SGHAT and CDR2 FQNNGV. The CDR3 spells CASSIRDRDSPLHF. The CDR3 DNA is TGTGCCAGCAGCATCCGGGACAGGGATTCACCCCTCCACTTT.

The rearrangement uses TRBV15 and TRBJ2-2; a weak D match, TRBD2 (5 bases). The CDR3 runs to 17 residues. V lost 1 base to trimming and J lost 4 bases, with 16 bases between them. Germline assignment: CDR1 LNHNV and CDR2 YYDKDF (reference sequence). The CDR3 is CATSRGSRSGFTGELFF. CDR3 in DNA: TGTGCCACCAGCAGAGGATCTCGATCGGGGTTCACCGGGGAGCTGTTTTTT.

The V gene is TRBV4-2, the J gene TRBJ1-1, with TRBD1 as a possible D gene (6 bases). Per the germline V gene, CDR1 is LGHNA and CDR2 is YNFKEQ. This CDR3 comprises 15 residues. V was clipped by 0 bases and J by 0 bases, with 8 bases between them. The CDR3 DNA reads TGTGCCAGCAGCCAAGAGGCAGGGGTGAACACTGAAGCTTTCTTT. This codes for CASSQEAGVNTEAFF.

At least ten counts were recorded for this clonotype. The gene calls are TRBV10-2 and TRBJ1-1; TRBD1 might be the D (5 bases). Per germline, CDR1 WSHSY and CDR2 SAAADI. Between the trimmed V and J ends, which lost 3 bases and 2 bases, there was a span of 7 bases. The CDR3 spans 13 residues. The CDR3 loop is CASSETGNTEAFF. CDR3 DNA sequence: TGCGCCAGCAGTGAAACAGGAAACACTGAAGCTTTCTTT.

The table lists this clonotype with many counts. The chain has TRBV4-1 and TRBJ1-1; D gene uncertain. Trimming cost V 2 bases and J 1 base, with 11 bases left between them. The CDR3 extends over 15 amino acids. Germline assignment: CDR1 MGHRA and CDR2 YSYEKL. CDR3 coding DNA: TGCGCCAGCAGCCAACCCAGGCGGGGGAACACTGAAGCTTTCTTT. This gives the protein CASSQPRRGNTEAFF.

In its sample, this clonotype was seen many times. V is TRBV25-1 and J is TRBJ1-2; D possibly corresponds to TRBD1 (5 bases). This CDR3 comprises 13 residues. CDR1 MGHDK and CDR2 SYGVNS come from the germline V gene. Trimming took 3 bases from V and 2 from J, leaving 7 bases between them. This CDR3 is CASSDRANYGYTF. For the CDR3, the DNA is TGTGCCAGCAGTGACAGGGCGAACTATGGCTACACCTTC.

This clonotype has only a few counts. The CDR3 reads CASSLKQGNLQYF. The CDR3 DNA reads as TGTGCCAGCAGCTTAAAACAGGGAAATCTGCAGTACTTC. The chain recombines TRBV7-2 with TRBJ2-7, with a possible D match to TRBD1 (6 bases). Trimming took off 2 bases at V and 9 bases at J, with 14 bases between the two ends. The CDR3 loop spans 13 amino acids. Germline CDR1 is SGHTA and CDR2 is FQGNSA. The complete variable domain, with remaining parts taken from reference TRBV7-2 and TRBJ2-7, reads GAGVSQSPSNKVTEKGKDVELRCDPISGHTALYWYRQSLGQGLEFLIYFQGNSAPDKSGLPSDRFSAERTGGSVSTLTIQRTQQEDSAVYLCASSLKQGNLQYFGPGTRLTVT.

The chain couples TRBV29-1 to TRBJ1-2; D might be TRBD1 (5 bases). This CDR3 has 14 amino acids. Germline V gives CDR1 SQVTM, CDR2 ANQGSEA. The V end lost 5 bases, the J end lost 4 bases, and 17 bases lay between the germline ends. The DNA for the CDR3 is TGCAGCGTTACTCCGGACACTGCTGGCTATGGCTACACCTTC. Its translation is CSVTPDTAGYGYTF. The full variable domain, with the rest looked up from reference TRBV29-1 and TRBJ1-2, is SAVISQKPSRDICQRGTSLTIQCQVDSQVTMMFWYRQQPGQSLTLIATANQGSEATYESGFVIDKFPISRPNLTFSTLTVSNMSPEDSSIYLCSVTPDTAGYGYTFGSGTRLTVV.

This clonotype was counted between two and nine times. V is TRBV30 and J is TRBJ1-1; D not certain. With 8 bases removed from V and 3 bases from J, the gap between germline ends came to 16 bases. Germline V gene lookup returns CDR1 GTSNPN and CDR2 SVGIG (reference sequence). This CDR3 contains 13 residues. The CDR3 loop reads CARNMGRDTEAFF. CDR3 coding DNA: TGTGCCCGCAACATGGGGAGGGACACTGAAGCTTTCTTT.